These T cell receptor beta chains were read from a single sample in a study of Ad26.COV2.S vaccination and SARS-CoV-2 variants. Sequencing was performed with immunoSEQ multiplex PCR; in TCRdb, only in-frame clones are kept and a portion is missing. The sample lists about 470,000 clones, less than 95% occurring once. The specimen comprised peripheral blood, sampled in a trial of Ad26.COV2.S vaccine versus placebo. The origin of the receptors is a person aged 18-60 years who received the Ad26.COV2.S COVID-19 vaccine or a placebo. Both conserved end residues are part of each CDR3. The order of the fields is J gene, V gene, clone size, CDR3 protein. The size field is filled for only some rows; it gives once, few, many or a size class.

j_gene: TRBJ2-5
v_gene: TRBV19
abundance: -
CDR3aa: CASSPGASVETQYF

j_gene: TRBJ2-5
v_gene: TRBV5-8
abundance: -
CDR3aa: CASSHGTSGKETQYF

j_gene: TRBJ1-1
v_gene: TRBV28
abundance: -
CDR3aa: CASNFEGSANTEAFF

j_gene: TRBJ1-1
v_gene: TRBV5-1
abundance: -
CDR3aa: CASSPGNQATEAFF

j_gene: TRBJ1-6
v_gene: TRBV6-5
abundance: -
CDR3aa: CASSTLQGQRSPLHF

j_gene: TRBJ1-5
v_gene: TRBV20-1
abundance: -
CDR3aa: CSASQSISNQPQHF

j_gene: TRBJ1-2
v_gene: TRBV24-1
abundance: -
CDR3aa: CATSETGYGYTF

j_gene: TRBJ2-3
v_gene: TRBV4-3
abundance: once
CDR3aa: CASSQGTGSTDTQYF

j_gene: TRBJ1-5
v_gene: TRBV4-1
abundance: -
CDR3aa: CASSQGDPNQPQHF

j_gene: TRBJ2-7
v_gene: TRBV6-1
abundance: -
CDR3aa: CASSDRHRYEQYF

j_gene: TRBJ2-1
v_gene: TRBV10-3
abundance: -
CDR3aa: CATAPSGRAGEQFF

j_gene: TRBJ2-2
v_gene: TRBV19
abundance: -
CDR3aa: CASSVTGTDTGELFF

j_gene: TRBJ2-7
v_gene: TRBV5-1
abundance: -
CDR3aa: CASSFGTAPSYEQYF

j_gene: TRBJ2-1
v_gene: TRBV28
abundance: -
CDR3aa: CASSSHRTSWFF

j_gene: TRBJ2-1
v_gene: TRBV7-9
abundance: -
CDR3aa: CASSLAGDQFF

j_gene: TRBJ1-6
v_gene: TRBV27
abundance: -
CDR3aa: CASSFRVEGSPLHF

j_gene: TRBJ2-1
v_gene: TRBV4-1
abundance: -
CDR3aa: CASSQEVSGRGDEQFF

j_gene: TRBJ2-3
v_gene: TRBV7-3
abundance: -
CDR3aa: CASSTDSSTDTQYF

j_gene: TRBJ2-3
v_gene: TRBV3-1/TRBV3-2
abundance: -
CDR3aa: CASSQEGLAGGGTDTQYF

j_gene: TRBJ2-3
v_gene: TRBV5-1
abundance: once
CDR3aa: CASSISGVGDTQYF

j_gene: TRBJ2-1
v_gene: TRBV24-1
abundance: -
CDR3aa: CAGNLPALKVGIYNEQFF

j_gene: TRBJ2-5
v_gene: TRBV24-1
abundance: -
CDR3aa: CATSDSRTSQETQYF

j_gene: TRBJ1-5
v_gene: TRBV6-1
abundance: -
CDR3aa: CASSAPVVGSGQPQHF

j_gene: TRBJ1-2
v_gene: TRBV19
abundance: -
CDR3aa: CASTTQGASYGYTF

j_gene: TRBJ2-7
v_gene: TRBV24-1
abundance: -
CDR3aa: CATSDSSGSSLEQYF

j_gene: TRBJ2-2
v_gene: TRBV28
abundance: many
CDR3aa: CASSSRSGMSPYGELFF

j_gene: TRBJ2-5
v_gene: TRBV7-2
abundance: -
CDR3aa: CASSLQETQYF

j_gene: TRBJ1-1
v_gene: TRBV24-1
abundance: -
CDR3aa: CATSDSRQGQNTEAFF

j_gene: TRBJ1-1
v_gene: TRBV5-1
abundance: -
CDR3aa: CASSLAGSWLVTEAFF

j_gene: TRBJ2-5
v_gene: TRBV7-6
abundance: -
CDR3aa: CASSLGPGQGSTQYF

j_gene: TRBJ1-2
v_gene: TRBV20-1
abundance: few
CDR3aa: CSANGVYGYTF

j_gene: TRBJ2-1
v_gene: TRBV24-1
abundance: once
CDR3aa: CATSDTSGRRNNEQFF

j_gene: TRBJ1-2
v_gene: TRBV2
abundance: -
CDR3aa: CASTTGAYGYTF

j_gene: TRBJ2-1
v_gene: TRBV28
abundance: -
CDR3aa: CASRFQGRPYREGSYNEQFF

j_gene: TRBJ2-2
v_gene: TRBV7-2
abundance: -
CDR3aa: CASSPAEWFGELFF

j_gene: TRBJ2-7
v_gene: TRBV7-9
abundance: -
CDR3aa: CASSPLTSYEQYF

j_gene: TRBJ1-6
v_gene: TRBV12-2
abundance: once
CDR3aa: CASRLETPARAASDSPLHF

j_gene: TRBJ1-2
v_gene: TRBV14
abundance: -
CDR3aa: CASSHPGQGVYGYTF

j_gene: TRBJ2-1
v_gene: TRBV9
abundance: -
CDR3aa: CASSGWDVYNEQFF

j_gene: TRBJ1-6
v_gene: TRBV27
abundance: few
CDR3aa: CASSLLPVGGSPLHF

j_gene: TRBJ2-7
v_gene: TRBV27
abundance: -
CDR3aa: CASSLSNRANYEQYF

j_gene: TRBJ2-7
v_gene: TRBV28
abundance: -
CDR3aa: CASSLFSGRGDEQYF

j_gene: TRBJ1-3
v_gene: TRBV9
abundance: -
CDR3aa: CASSALPRGHSGNTIYF

j_gene: TRBJ2-7
v_gene: TRBV11-2
abundance: -
CDR3aa: CASSSIAGGVGEQYF

j_gene: TRBJ2-7
v_gene: TRBV4-3
abundance: -
CDR3aa: CASSQDPGQAYEQYF

j_gene: TRBJ1-1
v_gene: TRBV18
abundance: -
CDR3aa: CASSPEAWDTEAFF

j_gene: TRBJ1-2
v_gene: TRBV19
abundance: -
CDR3aa: CASKRAGNNYGYTF